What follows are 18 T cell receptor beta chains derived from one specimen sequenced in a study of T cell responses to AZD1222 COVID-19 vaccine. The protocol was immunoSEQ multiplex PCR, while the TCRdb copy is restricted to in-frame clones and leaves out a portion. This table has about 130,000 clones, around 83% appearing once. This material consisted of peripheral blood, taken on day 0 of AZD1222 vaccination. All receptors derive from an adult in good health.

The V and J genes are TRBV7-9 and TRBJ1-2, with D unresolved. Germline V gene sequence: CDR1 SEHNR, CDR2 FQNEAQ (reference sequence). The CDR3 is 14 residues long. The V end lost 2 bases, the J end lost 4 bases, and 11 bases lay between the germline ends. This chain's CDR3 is CASSLSDTLYGYTF. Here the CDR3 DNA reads TGTGCCAGCAGCTTAAGCGACACCCTCTATGGCTACACCTTC.

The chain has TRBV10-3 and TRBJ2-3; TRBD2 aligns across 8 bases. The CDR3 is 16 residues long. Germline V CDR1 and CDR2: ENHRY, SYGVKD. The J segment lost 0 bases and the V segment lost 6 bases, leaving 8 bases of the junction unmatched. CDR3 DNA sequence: TGTGCCATCAGCCCATCTAGCGGGCAGAGCACAGATACGCAGTATTTT. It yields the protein CAISPSSGQSTDTQYF.

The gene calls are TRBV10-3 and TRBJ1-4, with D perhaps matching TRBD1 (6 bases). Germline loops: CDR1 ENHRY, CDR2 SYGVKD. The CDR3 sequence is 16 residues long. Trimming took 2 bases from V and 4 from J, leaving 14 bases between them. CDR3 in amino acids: CAISEPGRGRNEKLFF. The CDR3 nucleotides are TGTGCCATCAGTGAGCCGGGACGGGGGCGTAATGAAAAACTGTTTTTT.

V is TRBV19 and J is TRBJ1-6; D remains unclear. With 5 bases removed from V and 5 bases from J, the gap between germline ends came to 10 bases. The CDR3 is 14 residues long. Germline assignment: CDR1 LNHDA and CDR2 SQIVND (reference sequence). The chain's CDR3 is CASSLPTNNSPLHF. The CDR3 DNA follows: TGTGCCAGTAGTTTACCGACCAATAATTCACCCCTCCACTTT.

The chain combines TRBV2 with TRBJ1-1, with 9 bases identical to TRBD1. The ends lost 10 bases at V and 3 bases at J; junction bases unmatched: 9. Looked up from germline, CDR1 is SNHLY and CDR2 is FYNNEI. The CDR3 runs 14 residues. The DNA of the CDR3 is TGTGCCACCCCGGGACAGGGTATGGACACTGAAGCTTTCTTT. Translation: CATPGQGMDTEAFF.

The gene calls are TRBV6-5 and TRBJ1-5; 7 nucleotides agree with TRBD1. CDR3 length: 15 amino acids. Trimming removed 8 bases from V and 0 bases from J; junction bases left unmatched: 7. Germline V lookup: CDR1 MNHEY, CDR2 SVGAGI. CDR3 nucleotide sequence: TGTGCCAGCGCCTCCGGGACAGATAGCAATCAGCCCCAGCATTTT. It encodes CASASGTDSNQPQHF.

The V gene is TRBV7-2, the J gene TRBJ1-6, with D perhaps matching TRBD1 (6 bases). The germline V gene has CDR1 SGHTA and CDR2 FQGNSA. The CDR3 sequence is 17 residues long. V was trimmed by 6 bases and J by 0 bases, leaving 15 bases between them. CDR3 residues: CASRPRGLSSYNSPLHF. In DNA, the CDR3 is TGTGCCAGCAGACCTAGGGGGTTGAGCTCCTATAATTCACCCCTCCACTTT. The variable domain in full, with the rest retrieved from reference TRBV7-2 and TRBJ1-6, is GAGVSQSPSNKVTEKGKDVELRCDPISGHTALYWYRQSLGQGLEFLIYFQGNSAPDKSGLPSDRFSAERTGGSVSTLTIQRTQQEDSAVYLCASRPRGLSSYNSPLHFGNGTRLTVT.

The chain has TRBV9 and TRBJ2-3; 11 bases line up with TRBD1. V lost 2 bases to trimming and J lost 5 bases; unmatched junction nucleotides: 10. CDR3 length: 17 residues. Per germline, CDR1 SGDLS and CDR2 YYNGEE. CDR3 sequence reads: CASSVYTGTGGRDTQYF. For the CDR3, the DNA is TGTGCCAGCAGCGTTTATACCGGGACAGGGGGTAGAGATACGCAGTATTTT.

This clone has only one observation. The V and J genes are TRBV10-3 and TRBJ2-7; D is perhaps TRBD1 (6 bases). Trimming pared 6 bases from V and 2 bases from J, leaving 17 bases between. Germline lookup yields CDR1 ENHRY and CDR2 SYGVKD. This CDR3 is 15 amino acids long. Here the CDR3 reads CAISASGTSTYEQYF. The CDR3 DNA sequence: TGTGCCATCAGCGCTTCCGGGACAAGTACCTACGAGCAGTACTTC.

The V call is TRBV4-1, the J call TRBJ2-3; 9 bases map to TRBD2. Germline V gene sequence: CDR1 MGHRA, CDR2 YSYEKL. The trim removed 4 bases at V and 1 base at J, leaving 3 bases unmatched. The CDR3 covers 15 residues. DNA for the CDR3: TGCGCCAGCAGCCGATCTAGCGGGGGCACAGATACGCAGTATTTT. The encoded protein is CASSRSSGGTDTQYF.

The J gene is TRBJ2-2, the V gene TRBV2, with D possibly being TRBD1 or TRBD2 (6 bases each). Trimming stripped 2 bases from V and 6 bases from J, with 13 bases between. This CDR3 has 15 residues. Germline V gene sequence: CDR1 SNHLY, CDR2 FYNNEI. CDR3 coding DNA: TGTGCCAGCAGTGAAAGGGGGGTTCCCGCCGGGGAGCTGTTTTTT. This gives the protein CASSERGVPAGELFF.

Here the CDR3 reads CASSLGGNRAAPHNNEQFF. DNA of the CDR3: TGTGCCAGCAGTTTAGGGGGAAACAGGGCTGCTCCACACAACAATGAGCAGTTCTTC. The V gene is TRBV28, the J gene TRBJ2-1, with a tentative D call TRBD1 (6 bases). Germline CDR1 and CDR2: MDHEN and SYDVKM. V lost 2 bases and J 5 bases, leaving 25 bases between the germline ends. The CDR3 loop spans 19 amino acids.

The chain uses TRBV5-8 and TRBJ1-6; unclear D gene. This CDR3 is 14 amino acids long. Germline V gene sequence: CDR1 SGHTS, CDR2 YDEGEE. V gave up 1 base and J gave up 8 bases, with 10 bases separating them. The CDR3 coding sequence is TGTGCCAGCAGCTTGACTGGGAATTATTCACCCCTCCACTTT. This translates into CASSLTGNYSPLHF.

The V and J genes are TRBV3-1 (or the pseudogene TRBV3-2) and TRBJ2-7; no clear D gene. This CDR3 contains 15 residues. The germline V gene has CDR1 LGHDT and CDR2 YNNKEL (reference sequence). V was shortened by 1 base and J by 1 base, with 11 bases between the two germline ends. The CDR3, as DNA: TGTGCCAGCAGCCAAGGAATTGGGCAGTCCTACGAGCAGTACTTC. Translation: CASSQGIGQSYEQYF.

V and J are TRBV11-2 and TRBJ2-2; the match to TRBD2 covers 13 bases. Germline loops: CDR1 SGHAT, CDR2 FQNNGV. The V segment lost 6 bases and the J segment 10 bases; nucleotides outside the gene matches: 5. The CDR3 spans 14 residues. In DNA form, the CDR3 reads TGTGCCAGCAGGCCTACTAGCGGGGGGGCGGAGCTGTTTTTT. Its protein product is CASRPTSGGAELFF.

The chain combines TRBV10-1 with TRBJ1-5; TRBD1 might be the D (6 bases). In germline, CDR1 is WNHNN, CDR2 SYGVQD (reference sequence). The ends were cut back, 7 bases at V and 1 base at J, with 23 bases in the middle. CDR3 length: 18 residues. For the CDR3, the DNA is TGCGCCAGCATTGTTGACAGGAGGGAGGTTAGGAGCAATCAGCCCCAGCATTTT. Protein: CASIVDRREVRSNQPQHF.

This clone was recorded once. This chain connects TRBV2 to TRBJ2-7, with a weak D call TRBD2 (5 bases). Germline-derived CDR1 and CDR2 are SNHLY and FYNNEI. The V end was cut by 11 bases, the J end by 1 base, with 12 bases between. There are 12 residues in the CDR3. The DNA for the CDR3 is TGTGCCGGATACGGGGTTTCCTACGAGCAGTACTTC. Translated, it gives CAGYGVSYEQYF.

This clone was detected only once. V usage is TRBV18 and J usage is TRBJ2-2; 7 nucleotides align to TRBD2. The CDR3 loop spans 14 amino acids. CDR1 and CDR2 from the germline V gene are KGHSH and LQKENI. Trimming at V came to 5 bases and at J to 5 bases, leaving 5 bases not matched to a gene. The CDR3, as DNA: TGTGCCAGCTCAAACCAGGGAGGGACCGGGGAGCTGTTTTTT. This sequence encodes CASSNQGGTGELFF.